One sample yielded the 7 T cell receptor beta chains listed below, sequenced in a study of shared clonotypes between healthy human individuals. Profiling relied on immunoSEQ multiplex PCR, and the TCRdb table lists in-frame clones only, not all of them. This table has roughly 650,000 clones, approximately 96% appearing once. The naive CD8 population came from CD45RO-negative cells selected for CCR7, without terminally differentiated effector memory CD45RA+ cells. Sample: naive CD8+ T cells sorted from blood. These receptors were obtained from a young woman in good health.

This chain uses TRBV11-2 with TRBJ2-7; 9 nucleotides agree with TRBD1. The germline gives CDR1 SGHAT, CDR2 FQNNGV. Trimming removed 4 bases from V and 4 bases from J; junction bases left unmatched: 5. CDR3 size: 14 residues. In DNA, the CDR3 is TGTGCCAGCAGCTACTGGGGACAGGGTTACGAGCAGTACTTC. Translated, it gives CASSYWGQGYEQYF.

This chain joins TRBV28 and TRBJ1-5; maybe TRBD1 (5 bases). CDR3 size: 15 residues. Germline CDR1 and CDR2: MDHEN and SYDVKM. The ends were cut back, 8 bases at V and 0 bases at J, with 14 bases in the middle. CDR3 residues: CASGETGGSNQPQHF. For the CDR3, the DNA is TGTGCCAGCGGGGAAACCGGGGGTAGCAATCAGCCCCAGCATTTT.

The CDR3 sequence is CSVKGGWGSGANVLTF. The CDR3 coding sequence is TGCAGCGTTAAAGGCGGGTGGGGCTCTGGGGCCAACGTCCTGACTTTC. This rearrangement joins TRBV29-1 to TRBJ2-6; D perhaps matches TRBD2 (5 bases). Germline CDR1 and CDR2: SQVTM and ANQGSEA. This CDR3 is 16 amino acids long. V was clipped by 5 bases and J by 0 bases, with 14 bases between them. Full variable domain (remainder filled in from reference TRBV29-1 and TRBJ2-6): SAVISQKPSRDICQRGTSLTIQCQVDSQVTMMFWYRQQPGQSLTLIATANQGSEATYESGFVIDKFPISRPNLTFSTLTVSNMSPEDSSIYLCSVKGGWGSGANVLTFGAGSRLTVL.

The chain employs TRBV13 and TRBJ2-5, with D perhaps matching TRBD2 (5 bases). V dropped 3 bases and J dropped 1 base, with 9 bases sitting between them. The CDR3 covers 14 residues. Germline CDR1 is PRHDT and CDR2 is FYEKMQ (reference sequence). In nucleotides, the CDR3 is TGTGCCAGCAGCTTGAGGGCAGGCCAAGAGACCCAGTACTTC. This gives the protein CASSLRAGQETQYF.

The CDR3 protein is CASSINGGANTGELFF. The CDR3 nucleotides are TGTGCCAGTAGTATAAACGGCGGAGCCAACACCGGGGAGCTGTTTTTT. J is TRBJ2-2 and V is TRBV19, with D uncertain. Germline V gene data show CDR1 as LNHDA and CDR2 as SQIVND (reference sequence). This CDR3 has 16 amino acids. Trimming took 2 bases from V and 2 from J, leaving 12 bases between them.

The rearrangement links TRBV5-4 to TRBJ2-7; 7 bases map to TRBD2. The CDR3 has 17 amino acids. V lost 2 bases and J lost 0; bases outside the gene matches: 11. The germline V gene encodes CDR1 SGHNT and CDR2 YYREEE (reference sequence). As DNA, the CDR3 is TGTGCCAGCAGCTTTCTTGGGGGAGGGCTGAGCTCCTACGAGCAGTACTTC. This gives the protein CASSFLGGGLSSYEQYF.

Details on this clone: The sample holds other DNA sequences that translate to the same CDR3. The V and J genes are TRBV7-9 and TRBJ2-3; D unclear. The V gene lost 1 base and the J gene lost 0 bases, with 5 bases spanning the gap. This CDR3 comprises 14 residues. Germline-derived CDR1 and CDR2 are SEHNR and FQNEAQ (reference sequence). CDR3 nucleotide sequence: TGTGCCAGCAGCTTAGTCAGAAGCACAGATACGCAGTATTTT. This translates into CASSLVRSTDTQYF.